This TCR beta chain derives from a study of T cell clonality in common variable immunodeficiency. Study findings and constraints: In common variable immunodeficiency, TCR beta chains reportedly carried fewer deletions and N-nucleotide insertions.

Most patients and controls had Caucasian heritage. The repertoire was sequenced with immunoSEQ multiplex PCR; TCRdb's copy has only in-frame clones and lacks some. Sampling found roughly 34,000 clones, none seen once. On this clone: Its cognate antigen is unknown. The read is 3 residues too short to cover the CDR3 end, so that end is filled in from the germline J gene.

Trimming took off 6 bases at V and 5 bases at J, with 12 bases between the two ends. Per germline, CDR1 SGHNT and CDR2 YENEEA. The CDR3 length is 13 residues. The source material was peripheral blood mononuclear cells. The chain has TRBV11-3 and TRBJ2-3; D is undetermined. The source of this sequence is a human donor with common variable immunodeficiency. The sequenced part of the CDR3 DNA is TGTGCCAGCAGAGTTGGCATGGTAGATACG. It specifies CASRVGMVDT. The whole CDR3 reads CASRVGMVDTQYF.